These 10 T cell receptor beta chains came from one sample sequenced in a study of regulatory T cells in long-lasting Graves disease. Construction of TCR beta libraries relied on iRepertoire HTBI primers and on Arm-PCR targeting CDR3 regions. A single record per CDR3 protein comes from TCRdb applying MiXCR to the multiplex PCR reads. Among around 500,000 distinct CDR3 sequences listed, about 13% were seen once. Time point defined: newly diagnosed GD, antithyroid drugs for less than 3 months. Extracted RNA from PBMCs served as the source of the TCR library. This sample also appeared in a second study, on T cells in Graves' hyperthyroidism and ophthalmopathy.

The material sequenced was peripheral blood mononuclear cells (PBMCs), taken at new diagnosis, from a patient treated with antithyroid drugs. These receptors were obtained from a man aged 25-40 years with Graves disease.

This clonotype has ten or more counts. The chain combines TRBV6-1 with TRBJ2-1; TRBD1 aligns across 9 bases. Germline values: CDR1 MNHNS, CDR2 SASEGT. The CDR3 is made up of 16 amino acids. Germline trimming cut 2 bases from V and 8 bases from J; bases unmatched to any gene: 10. CDR3 DNA sequence: TGTGCCAGCAGTGAATCGGGGACAGGGTGGGACGATGAGCAGTTCTTC. It encodes CASSESGTGWDDEQFF.

With regard to this clonotype: This could be a read error, since a much larger clone is one nucleotide away. The CDR3 here is CDSIGAGELFF. The CDR3 DNA sequence: TGCGACAGCATAGGAGCCGGGGAGCTGTTTTTT. This chain joins TRBV5-1 and TRBJ2-2; D unclear. The germline V gene has CDR1 SGHRS and CDR2 YFSETQ. The CDR3 consists of 11 residues.

This clonotype was observed a few times. The V gene is TRBV6-1, the J gene TRBJ1-2; maybe TRBD1 (5 bases). Between the trimmed V and J ends, which lost 2 bases and 2 bases, there was a span of 15 bases. This CDR3 is 16 amino acids long. From germline, CDR1 is MNHNS and CDR2 SASEGT. CDR3 loop: CASSERGVRSNYGYTF. CDR3 coding DNA: TGTGCCAGCAGTGAACGGGGGGTCCGCTCCAACTATGGCTACACCTTC.

On this clonotype: This sequence may be a read error, since a much larger clone differs from it by one base. The V call is TRBV5-5, the J call TRBJ1-1; D uncertain. CDR1 SGHKS and CDR2 YYEKEE come from the germline V gene (reference sequence). The CDR3 consists of 15 residues. The germline V and J ends were trimmed by 4 bases and 4 bases, with 17 bases remaining between them. The CDR3 reads CASSAVIWTPTEAFF. Written as DNA, the CDR3 is TGTGCCAGCAGCGCTGTCATCTGGACCCCCACTGAAGCTTTCTTT.

This clonotype was seen a few times. A much larger clone lies a single base off, so this may be a read error. The V and J genes are TRBV5-1 and TRBJ1-1; 7 nucleotides align to TRBD1. V lost 6 bases to trimming and J lost 0 bases; unmatched junction nucleotides: 8. Germline CDR1 is SGHRS and CDR2 is YFSETQ. The CDR3 is made up of 15 amino acids. CDR3 bases: TGCGCCAGCAAAAACGACAGGGCTGTGAACACTGAAGCTTTCTTT. Translated, it gives CASKNDRAVNTEAFF.

The table lists this clonotype with many counts. This chain uses TRBV6-2 or TRBV6-3 with TRBJ2-7, with 7 bases aligning to TRBD1. Germline CDR1 MNHEY, CDR2 SVGEGT. This CDR3 contains 13 residues. J gave up 2 bases and V 6 bases, and 4 bases lay outside the gene matches. The CDR3 DNA sequence: TGTGCCAGCAGAACGGGACAGACCTACGAGCAGTACTTC. Protein: CASRTGQTYEQYF.

This clonotype was seen at least ten times. The CDR3 protein is CASRSIRDIGNNEQFF. The DNA for the CDR3 is TGTGCCAGCAGATCAATCCGGGACATAGGAAACAATGAGCAGTTCTTC. The genes are TRBV6-1 and TRBJ2-1, with TRBD1 as a possible D gene (6 bases). V lost 6 bases and J 5 bases, leaving 20 bases between the germline ends. The CDR3 spans 16 residues. In germline, CDR1 is MNHNS, CDR2 SASEGT.

The chain joins TRBV29-1 to TRBJ1-1, with D unresolved. Trimming left V 6 bases short and J 13 bases short, with 27 bases between. CDR3 size: 14 residues. In germline, CDR1 is SQVTM, CDR2 ANQGSEA. CDR3 nucleotide sequence: TGCAGCGTCGAACGCAGAGTGCCTTCTCGTGGGGTTTTCTTT. Protein sequence: CSVERRVPSRGVFF.

The rearrangement joins TRBV5-6 to TRBJ2-5, with a tentative D call TRBD2 (5 bases). Trimming took off 2 bases at V and 2 bases at J, with 10 bases between the two ends. The CDR3 has 14 residues. Germline CDR1 and CDR2: SGHDT and YYEEEE. DNA of the CDR3: TGTGCCAGCAGCTTCGGACTCACACAAGAGACCCAGTACTTC. Its protein is CASSFGLTQETQYF. Full variable domain (missing parts from reference TRBV5-6 and TRBJ2-5): DAGVTQSPTHLIKTRGQQVTLRCSPKSGHDTVSWYQQALGQGPQFIFQYYEEEERQRGNFPDRFSGHQFPNYSSELNVNALLLGDSALYLCASSFGLTQETQYFGPGTRLLVL.

Ten or more counts support this clonotype. V and J are TRBV5-1 and TRBJ1-4, with no clear D. Germline V gives CDR1 SGHRS, CDR2 YFSETQ. The CDR3 spans 14 residues. V was pared by 0 bases and J by 8 bases, with 11 bases between. The CDR3 nucleotides read TGCGCCAGCAGCTTGGACCTCCGACGGGAAAAACTGTTTTTT. Its protein is CASSLDLRREKLFF.